The next 15 T cell receptor beta chains were all read from a single sample in a study of T cell responses to AZD1222 COVID-19 vaccine. Profiling relied on immunoSEQ multiplex PCR, and the TCRdb table lists in-frame clones only, not all of them. The sample lists tens of thousands of clones, over 75% occurring once. The sample in question was peripheral blood, obtained on day 0 of AZD1222 vaccination. All receptors come from an adult in good health.

The chain uses TRBV27 and TRBJ2-7, with 8 bases aligning to TRBD1. J was trimmed by 1 base and V by 6 bases; bases with no gene match: 8. CDR1 is MNHEY, CDR2 SMNVEV, per germline (reference sequence). This CDR3 is built from 15 residues. CDR3 in amino acids: CASRHGTGPSYEQYF. The CDR3 DNA follows: TGTGCCAGCAGACACGGGACAGGACCTTCCTACGAGCAGTACTTC.

The chain is built from TRBV14 and TRBJ2-7; D gene ambiguous. Germline CDR1 and CDR2: SGHDN and FVKESK. The CDR3 totals 14 residues. V shed 0 bases and J shed 2 bases, with 8 bases lying between them. The CDR3 DNA reads TGTGCCAGCAGCCAAGAGGTGGCTACCTACGAGCAGTACTTC. Translating it yields CASSQEVATYEQYF.

The count of this clone is one. The chain is built from TRBV11-1 and TRBJ2-5; D unclear. The CDR3 spans 13 residues. Germline V gives CDR1 SGHAT, CDR2 FQDESV (reference sequence). V lost 8 bases and J 3 bases, leaving 13 bases between the germline ends. The CDR3 spells CASGYVGKETQYF. CDR3 nucleotide sequence: TGTGCCAGCGGATATGTGGGCAAAGAGACCCAGTACTTC.

This clone was seen only once. V and J are TRBV3-1 (or the pseudogene TRBV3-2) and TRBJ1-2; D is unclear. The ends were cut back, 1 base at V and 6 bases at J, with 18 bases in the middle. The germline V gene has CDR1 LGHDT and CDR2 YNNKEL (reference sequence). The CDR3 has 16 amino acids. The CDR3 reads CASSQAGPVRMNGYTF. In DNA form, the CDR3 reads TGTGCCAGCAGCCAAGCCGGACCTGTCAGGATGAATGGCTACACCTTC.

The chain joins TRBV6-2 or TRBV6-3 to TRBJ2-7, with D possibly being TRBD2 (5 bases). CDR3 length equals 15 residues. Germline V CDR1 and CDR2: MNHEY, SVGEGT. Trimming removed 4 bases from V and 2 bases from J, with 15 bases in between. CDR3 protein: CASSSVDWNTYEQYF. As DNA, the CDR3 is TGTGCCAGCAGTTCCGTGGACTGGAACACCTACGAGCAGTACTTC.

V and J are TRBV7-2 and TRBJ2-1; D may be TRBD2 (6 bases). Germline V gene data show CDR1 as SGHTA and CDR2 as FQGNSA. Trimming cost V 2 bases and J 4 bases, with 15 bases left between them. This CDR3 has 16 amino acids. The CDR3 DNA reads TGTGCCAGCAGCTTACAGTCAGGAGGGGCTTACAATGAGCAGTTCTTC. It codes for CASSLQSGGAYNEQFF.

The chain has TRBV5-1 and TRBJ1-1, with TRBD1 as a possible D gene (6 bases). In germline, CDR1 is SGHRS, CDR2 YFSETQ. The CDR3 length is 14 residues. Trimming pared 4 bases from V and 1 base from J, leaving 11 bases between. The CDR3 spells CASSVKQGNTEAFF. For the CDR3, the DNA is TGCGCCAGCAGCGTAAAACAGGGGAACACTGAAGCTTTCTTT.

On this clone: Other DNA sequences within the sample encode an identical CDR3. This chain connects TRBV15 to TRBJ1-5; D is unclear. Deletions cut 0 bases from V and 0 bases from J, with 9 bases between. The CDR3 is 16 residues long. The V gene's germline CDR1 is LNHNV and CDR2 YYDKDF (reference sequence). The CDR3, as DNA: TGTGCCACCAGCAGAGATCGGAGTGATAGCAATCAGCCCCAGCATTTT. It translates to CATSRDRSDSNQPQHF.

The V gene is TRBV6-5, the J gene TRBJ1-1; D is perhaps TRBD1 (6 bases). Trimming pared 0 bases from V and 11 bases from J, leaving 10 bases between. The CDR3 runs 12 residues. CDR1 is MNHEY and CDR2 is SVGAGI in the germline V gene. The DNA of the CDR3 is TGTGCCAGCAGTTACTCCGGGACATTTGCTTTCTTT. It translates to CASSYSGTFAFF.

The rearrangement links TRBV7-3 to TRBJ1-1; D is uncertain. V dropped 0 bases and J dropped 5 bases, with 7 bases sitting between them. This CDR3 region has 13 residues. CDR1 SGHTA and CDR2 FQGTGA come from the germline V gene. The CDR3 nucleotides read TGTGCCAGCAGCTTAACGGGAACGACTGAAGCTTTCTTT. This encodes CASSLTGTTEAFF.

This chain uses TRBV18 with TRBJ2-1, with D possibly being TRBD2 (6 bases). Trimming shortened V by 3 bases and J by 6 bases, and 18 bases separated the two germline ends. The CDR3 contains 16 residues. Germline CDR1 is KGHSH and CDR2 is LQKENI. This chain's CDR3 is CASSPLRDFSTNEQFF. As DNA, the CDR3 is TGTGCCAGCTCACCCCTTCGGGACTTCTCCACCAATGAGCAGTTCTTC.

This chain joins TRBV15 and TRBJ1-5; D perhaps matches TRBD1 (6 bases). Deletions cut 1 base from V and 3 bases from J, with 13 bases between. This CDR3 is built from 16 residues. Germline CDR1 reads LNHNV; CDR2 reads YYDKDF (reference sequence). CDR3 loop: CATSRGLGQPNQPQHF. The DNA for the CDR3 is TGTGCCACCAGCAGAGGGCTTGGACAGCCCAATCAGCCCCAGCATTTT. The full variable domain, its missing parts supplied by reference TRBV15 and TRBJ1-5, is DAMVIQNPRYQVTQFGKPVTLSCSQTLNHNVMYWYQQKSSQAPKLLFHYYDKDFNNEADTPDNFQSRRPNTSFCFLDIRSPGLGDTAMYLCATSRGLGQPNQPQHFGDGTRLSIL.

The chain is built from TRBV20-1 and TRBJ2-3, with TRBD2 as a possible D gene (5 bases). CDR1 is DFQATT and CDR2 is SNEGSKA in the germline V gene (reference sequence). The CDR3 totals 13 residues. V gave up 3 bases and J gave up 1 base, with 8 bases separating them. Here the CDR3 reads CSASPEGTDTQYF. As DNA, the CDR3 is TGCAGTGCTAGTCCGGAGGGCACAGATACGCAGTATTTT.

The chain joins TRBV7-8 to TRBJ1-1; 12 positions match TRBD1. The CDR3 runs to 18 residues. V dropped 2 bases and J dropped 6; count of bases not matched to a gene: 13. The germline gives CDR1 SGHVS, CDR2 FQNEAQ. Here the CDR3 DNA reads TGTGCCAGCAGCTTACGCCGTTCCTCCGGGACAGGGGGCTCTGAAGCTTTCTTT. This translates into CASSLRRSSGTGGSEAFF.

The chain joins TRBV7-2 to TRBJ1-2, with a possible D match to TRBD1 (5 bases). The CDR3 totals 15 residues. In germline, CDR1 is SGHTA, CDR2 FQGNSA. V dropped 2 bases and J dropped 2 bases, with 12 bases sitting between them. The CDR3 loop is CASSLTGHSNYGYTF. The CDR3 coding sequence is TGTGCCAGCAGCTTAACAGGCCACAGCAACTATGGCTACACCTTC.